The 11 T cell receptor beta chains listed next were all sequenced from one sample in a study of T cell repertoires in cytomegalovirus infection. TCRdb analysed the reads with MiXCR anew, one entry per CDR3 protein. The repertoire consists of approximately 71,000 distinct CDR3 sequences, with about 4% occurring once and the leading ten covering approximately 20%. Sequenced input: PBMCs. The receptors derive from a human donor in good health (CMV status not recorded). Some clones in this sample may be carry-over from other donors' samples.

This clonotype showed up many times. The chain links TRBV14 to TRBJ2-7; 10 bases map to TRBD1. Germline V CDR1 and CDR2: SGHDN, FVKESK. J was trimmed by 2 bases and V by 1 base; bases with no gene match: 5. There are 16 residues in the CDR3. Written as DNA, the CDR3 is TGTGCCAGCAGCCAAGCCGGGACAGGGGTTACCTACGAGCAGTACTTC. This codes for CASSQAGTGVTYEQYF.

This clonotype was detected many times. Possible read error: a much larger clone is one base away. The genes are TRBV7-8 and TRBJ2-5, with D maybe TRBD2 (7 bases). Germline loops: CDR1 SGHVS, CDR2 FQNEAQ. The CDR3 runs to 15 residues. Trimming removed 4 bases at V and 5 bases at J, with 17 bases between. This chain's CDR3 is CASSWGGGGHETQYF. The CDR3 nucleotides are TGTGCCAGCAGCTGGGGGGGGGGGGGGCACGAGACCCAGTACTTC.

This clonotype appeared many times. The V call is TRBV2, the J call TRBJ2-2; TRBD2 matches 13 bases. The CDR3 is 17 amino acids. In germline, CDR1 is SNHLY, CDR2 FYNNEI. Germline trimming cut 5 bases from V and 0 bases from J; bases unmatched to any gene: 3. The CDR3 sequence: CASSRTSGGANTGELFF. The CDR3, as DNA: TGTGCCAGCAGTAGGACTAGCGGGGGCGCGAACACCGGGGAGCTGTTTTTT.

At least ten counts were recorded for this clonotype. At one of its ends the junction is not consistent with the germline gene, which may arise from a read error. The chain joins TRBV7-2 to TRBJ2-3; 11 bases are shared with TRBD2. The CDR3 has 15 amino acids. Per germline, CDR1 SGHTA and CDR2 FQGNSA. The CDR3 DNA sequence: TGTGCCAGCAGCGTAGCGGGAGGGGTCACAGATACGCAGTATTTT. This encodes CASSVAGGVTDTQYF.

This clonotype was seen at least ten times. CDR3 residues: CASSYLTRGNEQFF. CDR3 sequence (DNA): TGTGCCAGCAGTTACCTTACCCGGGGCAACGAGCAGTTCTTC. V and J are TRBV28 and TRBJ2-1; D assignment may be TRBD1 or TRBD2 (5 bases each). CDR1 and CDR2 from the germline V gene are MDHEN and SYDVKM. The CDR3 runs to 14 residues. V was trimmed by 4 bases and J by 10 bases, leaving 17 bases between them.

A remark on this clonotype: A much bigger clone sits one base away, suggesting this may be a read error. This chain uses TRBV12-3 or TRBV12-4 with TRBJ2-4; possible D gene TRBD2, 6 bases. The CDR3 runs to 13 residues. DNA for the CDR3: TGTCCCAGCAGTTTATCCCCCGGGAGCATTCAGTACTTC. It translates to CPSSLSPGSIQYF.

This clonotype has ten or more counts. The chain has TRBV7-2 and TRBJ2-6; D uncertain. Trimming removed 5 bases at V and 1 base at J, with 12 bases between. Germline CDR1 SGHTA, CDR2 FQGNSA. The CDR3 sequence is 16 residues long. The CDR3 DNA reads TGTGCCAGCAGCCCCGCCCGGTTGTCTGGGGCCAACGTCCTGACTTTC. This gives the protein CASSPARLSGANVLTF.

This clonotype was picked up many times. The chain combines TRBV28 with TRBJ2-4; TRBD2 agrees at 11 bases. The germline V gene encodes CDR1 MDHEN and CDR2 SYDVKM. The CDR3 sequence is 19 residues long. Trimming cost V 4 bases and J 0 bases; bases outside gene matches: 11. The CDR3 protein is CASSSLPGTSGLAKNIQYF. The CDR3 bases are TGTGCCAGCAGTTCACTCCCCGGGACTAGCGGCTTAGCCAAAAACATTCAGTACTTC.

Ten or more counts support this clonotype. The chain has TRBV7-2 and TRBJ1-5, with D possibly being TRBD1 (5 bases). The CDR3 runs to 14 residues. V lost 0 bases and J 6 bases, leaving 9 bases between the germline ends. CDR1 and CDR2 from the germline V gene are SGHTA and FQGNSA. CDR3 in amino acids: CASSLAQVGQPQHF. CDR3 coding DNA: TGTGCCAGCAGCTTAGCACAGGTTGGTCAGCCCCAGCATTTT.

This clonotype was found many times. The chain links TRBV11-3 to TRBJ2-3; D is unresolved. The CDR3 runs 13 residues. Germline V lookup: CDR1 SGHNT, CDR2 YENEEA. Trimming left V 0 bases short and J 8 bases short, with 9 bases between. In DNA form, the CDR3 reads TGTGCCAGCAGCTTAGATCACCTAACTACGCAGTATTTT. It codes for CASSLDHLTTQYF.

The J gene is TRBJ1-1, the V gene TRBV20-1; D gene ambiguous. The CDR3 has 12 residues. Germline CDR1 and CDR2: DFQATT and SNEGSKA (reference sequence). The germline V and J ends were trimmed by 1 base and 8 bases, with 11 bases remaining between them. The CDR3 coding sequence is TGCAGTGCTAGAGTATTTCCAGGAGAAGCTTTCTTT. Translated, it gives CSARVFPGEAFF.